This T cell receptor (beta chain) appears in the sequencing data of a study of human T cells and chemical hapten exposure. Sample time point: healthy volunteer bleed at 6 weeks. Unfractionated whole blood was the source of the extracted total RNA. There are a few counts of this clonotype. TCRdb re-analysed the RACE reads in MiXCR, keeping a single row per CDR3 protein. The table lists more than 60,000 distinct CDR3 sequences, about 9% of them singletons. Sequencing was done on a sample of whole blood. The sequence was obtained from a male donor in good health. Some clones in this sample may be carry-over from other donors' samples.

This CDR3 reads CATSPSGESSYNEQFF. The CDR3 nucleotides read TGTGCCACCAGCCCTAGCGGGGAGAGCTCCTACAATGAGCAGTTCTTC. This chain uses TRBV15 with TRBJ2-1, with TRBD2 identical over 9 bases. Germline loops: CDR1 LNHNV, CDR2 YYDKDF (reference sequence). V lost 5 bases, J lost 0 bases, and 5 bases stayed unmatched. The CDR3 covers 16 residues.